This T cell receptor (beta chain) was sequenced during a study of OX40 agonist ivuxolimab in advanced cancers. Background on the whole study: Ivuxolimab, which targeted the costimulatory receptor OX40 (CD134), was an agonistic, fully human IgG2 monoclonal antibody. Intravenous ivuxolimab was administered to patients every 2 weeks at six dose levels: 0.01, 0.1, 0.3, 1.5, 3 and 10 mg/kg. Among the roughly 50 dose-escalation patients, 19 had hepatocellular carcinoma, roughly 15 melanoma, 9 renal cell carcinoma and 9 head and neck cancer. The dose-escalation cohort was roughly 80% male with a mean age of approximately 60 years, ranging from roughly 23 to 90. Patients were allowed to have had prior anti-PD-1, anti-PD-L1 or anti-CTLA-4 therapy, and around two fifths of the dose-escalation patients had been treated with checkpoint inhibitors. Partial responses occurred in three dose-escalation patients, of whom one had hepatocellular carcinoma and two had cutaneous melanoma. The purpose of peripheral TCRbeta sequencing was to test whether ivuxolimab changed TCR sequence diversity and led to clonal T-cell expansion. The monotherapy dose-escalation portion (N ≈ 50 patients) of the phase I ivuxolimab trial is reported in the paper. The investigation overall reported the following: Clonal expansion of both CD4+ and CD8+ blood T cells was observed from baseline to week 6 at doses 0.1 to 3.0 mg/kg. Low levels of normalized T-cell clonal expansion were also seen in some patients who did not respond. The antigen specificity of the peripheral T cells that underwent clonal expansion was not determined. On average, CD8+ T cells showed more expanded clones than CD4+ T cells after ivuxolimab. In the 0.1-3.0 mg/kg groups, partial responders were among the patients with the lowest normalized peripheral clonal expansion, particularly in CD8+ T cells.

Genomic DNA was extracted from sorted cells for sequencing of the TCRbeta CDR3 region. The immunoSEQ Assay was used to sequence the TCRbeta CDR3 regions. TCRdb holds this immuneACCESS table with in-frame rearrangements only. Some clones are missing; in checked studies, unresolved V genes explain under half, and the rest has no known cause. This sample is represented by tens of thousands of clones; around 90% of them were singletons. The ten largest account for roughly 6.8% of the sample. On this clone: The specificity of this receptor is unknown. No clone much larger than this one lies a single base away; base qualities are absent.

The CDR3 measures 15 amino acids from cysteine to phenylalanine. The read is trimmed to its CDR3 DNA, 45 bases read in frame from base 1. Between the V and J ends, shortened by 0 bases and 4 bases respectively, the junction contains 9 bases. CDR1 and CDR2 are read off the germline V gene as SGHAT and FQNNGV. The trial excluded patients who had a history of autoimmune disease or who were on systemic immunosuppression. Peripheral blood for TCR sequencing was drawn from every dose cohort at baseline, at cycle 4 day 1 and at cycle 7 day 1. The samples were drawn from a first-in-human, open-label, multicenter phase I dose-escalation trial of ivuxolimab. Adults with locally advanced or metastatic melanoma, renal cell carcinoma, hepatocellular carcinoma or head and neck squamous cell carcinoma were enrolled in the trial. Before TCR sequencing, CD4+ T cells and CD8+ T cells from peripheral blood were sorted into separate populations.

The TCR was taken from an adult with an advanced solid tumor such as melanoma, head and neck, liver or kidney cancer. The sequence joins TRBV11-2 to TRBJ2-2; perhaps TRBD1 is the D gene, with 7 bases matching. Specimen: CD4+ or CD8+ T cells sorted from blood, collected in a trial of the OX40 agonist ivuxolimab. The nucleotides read TGTGCCAGCAGCTTAGATCAGGGGGGCACCGGGGAGCTGTTTTTT. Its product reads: CASSLDQGGTGELFF. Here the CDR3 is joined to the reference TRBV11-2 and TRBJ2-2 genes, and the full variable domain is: EAGVAQSPRYKIIEKRQSVAFWCNPISGHATLYWYQQILGQGPKLLIQFQNNGVVDDSQLPKDRFSAERLKGVDSTLKIQPAKLEDSAVYLCASSLDQGGTGELFFGEGSRLTVL.